Listed here are 9 T cell receptor beta chains from one sample, sequenced in a study of T cells in Graves' hyperthyroidism and ophthalmopathy. Using RNA transcripts as the source, TCR beta CDR3 regions were amplified. When the TCR CDR3 underwent first-round RT-PCR, the HTBI primer set was used. TCRdb reprocessed the multiplex PCR reads with MiXCR, giving one entry per CDR3 protein. Of 450,000 to 500,000 distinct CDR3 sequences detected, 20% to 25% appear once; the ten largest clones hold 45% to 55%. The sequenced sample consisted of blood. Every receptor here comes from a woman between 65 and 79 years old with Graves' ophthalmopathy.

In its sample, this clonotype was seen many times. The chain combines TRBV28 with TRBJ1-2; D is undetermined. CDR1 is MDHEN and CDR2 is SYDVKM in the germline V gene. Trimming stripped 5 bases from V and 4 bases from J, with 11 bases between. The CDR3 contains 13 residues. The CDR3 sequence is CASSIGGPYGYTF. In DNA, the CDR3 is TGTGCCAGCAGTATAGGCGGCCCCTATGGCTACACCTTC.

The chain is built from TRBV6-1 and TRBJ2-3, with 7 bases fitting TRBD2. Trimming took 7 bases from V and 2 from J; bases not matched to a gene: 9. The CDR3 runs to 15 residues. Germline V CDR1 and CDR2: MNHNS, SASEGT. CDR3 loop: CASMGGRTFTDTQYF. CDR3 coding DNA: TGTGCCAGCATGGGAGGGCGTACGTTCACAGATACGCAGTATTTT.

This clonotype was seen more than once but under ten times. V and J are TRBV3-1 and TRBJ1-1; D unclear. There are 13 residues in the CDR3. V was clipped by 4 bases and J by 1 base, with 7 bases between them. Germline assignment: CDR1 LGHDT and CDR2 YNNKEL (reference sequence). CDR3 protein: CASSPVTNTEAFF. The CDR3 coding sequence is TGTGCCAGCAGCCCGGTCACGAACACTGAAGCTTTCTTT.

There are a few counts of this clonotype. The rearrangement joins TRBV2 to TRBJ2-6; the D gene is possibly TRBD2 (6 bases). V was shortened by 4 bases and J by 2 bases, with 9 bases between the two germline ends. Germline V gene sequence: CDR1 SNHLY, CDR2 FYNNEI. The CDR3 is made up of 15 amino acids. CDR3 loop: CASSAEGTGANVLTF. The CDR3 coding sequence is TGTGCCAGCAGTGCGGAGGGGACTGGGGCCAACGTCCTGACTTTC. The full variable domain, in which reference TRBV2 and TRBJ2-6 provide the parts outside the CDR3, is EPEVTQTPSHQVTQMGQEVILRCVPISNHLYFYWYRQILGQKVEFLVSFYNNEISEKSEIFDDQFSVERPDGSNFTLKIRSTKLEDSAMYFCASSAEGTGANVLTFGAGSRLTVL.

This clonotype was seen more than once but under ten times. The chain joins TRBV6-1 to TRBJ1-2; TRBD1 is a possible D gene (6 bases). Between the trimmed V and J ends, which lost 10 bases and 2 bases, there was a span of 14 bases. CDR1 is MNHNS, CDR2 SASEGT, per germline. The CDR3 has 13 residues. CDR3 sequence: CATKMGANYGYTF. The CDR3 DNA reads TGTGCCACCAAAATGGGGGCGAACTATGGCTACACCTTC.

The chain has TRBV7-8 and TRBJ1-4; no clear D. The V gene's germline CDR1 is SGHVS and CDR2 FQNEAQ. Trimming took off 7 bases at V and 0 bases at J, with 9 bases between the two ends. The CDR3 is 14 amino acids. The CDR3 coding sequence is TGTGCCAGCACCCTAGGGACAACTAATGAAAAACTGTTTTTT. As protein: CASTLGTTNEKLFF.

This clonotype was seen a handful of times. The V and J genes are TRBV20-1 and TRBJ2-7, with 7 bases that match TRBD2. CDR3 length: 12 residues. CDR1 and CDR2 from the germline V gene are DFQATT and SNEGSKA (reference sequence). V was pared by 6 bases and J by 5 bases, with 7 bases of the junction left unmatched. This CDR3 reads CSAAREYHEQYF. The DNA of the CDR3 is TGCAGTGCCGCGCGGGAGTACCACGAGCAGTACTTC.

This chain uses TRBV30 with TRBJ2-1; D is undetermined. The CDR3 sequence is 13 residues long. V dropped 3 bases and J dropped 6 bases, with 12 bases sitting between them. The germline CDR1 and CDR2 sequences are GTSNPN and SVGIG (reference sequence). CDR3 amino acids: CAWRGGGVNEQFF. The CDR3 DNA reads TGTGCCTGGAGGGGCGGTGGGGTCAATGAGCAGTTCTTC.

This sequence joins TRBV27 and TRBJ2-3; 11 bases fit TRBD2. J lost 3 bases, V lost 4 bases, and 6 bases had no gene match. The CDR3 sequence is 16 residues long. Germline CDR1 is MNHEY and CDR2 is SMNVEV (reference sequence). CDR3 sequence (DNA): TGTGCCAGCAGTTCCTCGGGACTAGCGGAAACAGATACGCAGTATTTT. Amino acids: CASSSSGLAETDTQYF.